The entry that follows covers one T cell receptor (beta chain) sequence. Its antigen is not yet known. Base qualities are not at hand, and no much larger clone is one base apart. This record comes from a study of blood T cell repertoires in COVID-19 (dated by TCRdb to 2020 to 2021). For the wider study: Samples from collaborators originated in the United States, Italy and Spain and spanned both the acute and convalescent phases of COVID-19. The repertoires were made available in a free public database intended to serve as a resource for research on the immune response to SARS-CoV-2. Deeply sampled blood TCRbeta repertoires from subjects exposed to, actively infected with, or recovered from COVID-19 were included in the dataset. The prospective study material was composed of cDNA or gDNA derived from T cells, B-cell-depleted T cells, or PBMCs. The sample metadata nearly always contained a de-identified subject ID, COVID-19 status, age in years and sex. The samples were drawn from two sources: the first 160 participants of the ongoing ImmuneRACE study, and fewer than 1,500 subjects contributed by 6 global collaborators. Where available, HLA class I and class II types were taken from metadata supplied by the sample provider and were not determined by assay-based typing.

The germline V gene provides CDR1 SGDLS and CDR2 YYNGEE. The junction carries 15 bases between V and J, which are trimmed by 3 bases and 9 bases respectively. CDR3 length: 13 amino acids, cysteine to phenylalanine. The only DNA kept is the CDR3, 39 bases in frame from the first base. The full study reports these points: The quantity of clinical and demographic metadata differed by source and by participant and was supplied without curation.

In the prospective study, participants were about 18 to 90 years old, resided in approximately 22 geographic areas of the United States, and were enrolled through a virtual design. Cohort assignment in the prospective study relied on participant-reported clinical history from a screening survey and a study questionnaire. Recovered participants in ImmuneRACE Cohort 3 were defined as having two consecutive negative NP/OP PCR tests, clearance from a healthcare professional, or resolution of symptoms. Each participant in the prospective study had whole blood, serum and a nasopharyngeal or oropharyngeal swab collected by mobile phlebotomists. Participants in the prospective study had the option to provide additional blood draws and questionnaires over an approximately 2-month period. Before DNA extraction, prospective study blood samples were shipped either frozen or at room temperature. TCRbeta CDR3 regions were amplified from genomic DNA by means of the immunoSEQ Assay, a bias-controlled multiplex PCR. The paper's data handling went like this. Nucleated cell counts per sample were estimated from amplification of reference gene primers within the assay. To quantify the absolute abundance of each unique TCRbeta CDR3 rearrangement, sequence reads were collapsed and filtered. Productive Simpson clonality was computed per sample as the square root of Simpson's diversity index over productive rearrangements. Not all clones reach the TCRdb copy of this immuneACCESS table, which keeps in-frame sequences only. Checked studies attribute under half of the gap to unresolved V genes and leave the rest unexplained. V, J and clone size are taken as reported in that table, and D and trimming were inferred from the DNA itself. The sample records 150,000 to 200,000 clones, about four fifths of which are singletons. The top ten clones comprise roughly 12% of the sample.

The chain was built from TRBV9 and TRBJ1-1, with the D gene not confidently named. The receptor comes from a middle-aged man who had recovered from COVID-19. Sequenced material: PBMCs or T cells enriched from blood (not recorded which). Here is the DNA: TGTGCCAGCAGCGCGACTGTGGAGGGTCAAGCTTTCTTT. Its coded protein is CASSATVEGQAFF.